The next 30 T cell receptor beta chains were all read from a single sample in a study of OX40 agonist ivuxolimab in advanced cancers. Profiling relied on immunoSEQ multiplex PCR, and the TCRdb table lists in-frame clones only, not all of them. Among approximately 77,000 clones listed, 85% to 95% were seen once. The source material was CD4+ or CD8+ T cells sorted from blood, sampled in a trial of the OX40 agonist ivuxolimab. These receptors originate from an adult with an advanced solid tumor such as melanoma, head and neck, liver or kidney cancer.

The chain is built from TRBV30 and TRBJ1-5, with D possibly matching TRBD1 (5 bases). Per the germline V gene, CDR1 is GTSNPN and CDR2 is SVGIG (reference sequence). Trimming cost V 5 bases and J 9 bases, with 20 bases left between them. The CDR3 totals 14 residues. The CDR3 loop reads CAWGPQGSNMPQHF. As DNA, the CDR3 is TGTGCCTGGGGGCCCCAGGGTAGCAACATGCCCCAGCATTTT.

This chain links TRBV7-3 with TRBJ1-2; a possible D gene is TRBD1 (5 bases). Germline CDR1 is SGHTA and CDR2 is FQGTGA. The CDR3 extends over 15 amino acids. Trimming left V 1 base short and J 2 bases short, with 11 bases between. The CDR3 sequence: CASSLMGPVNYGYTF. CDR3 coding DNA: TGTGCCAGCAGCTTAATGGGGCCGGTAAACTATGGCTACACCTTC.

The rearrangement joins TRBV7-9 to TRBJ2-7; possibly TRBD2 for D (6 bases). The length of the CDR3 is 13 residues. V gave up 2 bases and J gave up 5 bases, with 10 bases separating them. Germline lookup yields CDR1 SEHNR and CDR2 FQNEAQ (reference sequence). CDR3: CASSLTGVDEQYF. CDR3 nucleotide sequence: TGTGCCAGCAGCTTAACGGGAGTAGACGAGCAGTACTTC.

The CDR3 coding sequence is TGCAGCGTTAGAAACACTACGGTAAGCAATCAGCCCCAGCATTTT. This gives the protein CSVRNTTVSNQPQHF. The rearrangement joins TRBV29-1 to TRBJ1-5; D remains ambiguous. This CDR3 is built from 15 residues. In germline, CDR1 is SQVTM, CDR2 ANQGSEA. Trimming cost V 5 bases and J 1 base, with 15 bases left between them.

This sequence joins TRBV19 and TRBJ2-3, with D possibly matching TRBD1 (6 bases). The CDR3 covers 17 residues. Looked up from germline, CDR1 is LNHDA and CDR2 is SQIVND (reference sequence). Trimming removed 4 bases from V and 0 bases from J, with 17 bases in between. The chain's CDR3 is CASSTPGQVPSTDTQYF. In nucleotides, the CDR3 is TGTGCCAGTAGTACGCCGGGACAAGTCCCTAGCACAGATACGCAGTATTTT.

The J gene is TRBJ1-2, the V gene TRBV30, with 9 bases matching TRBD1. The V gene's germline CDR1 is GTSNPN and CDR2 SVGIG (reference sequence). The CDR3 consists of 14 residues. The V gene end was trimmed by 4 bases and the J gene end by 3 bases; junction bases not matched to a gene: 6. CDR3 sequence (DNA): TGTGCCTGGAACCGGGACAGGGCAGACTATGGCTACACCTTC. It codes for CAWNRDRADYGYTF.

This chain connects TRBV7-8 to TRBJ1-6, with D unresolved. V was shortened by 0 bases and J by 7 bases, with 4 bases between the two germline ends. Germline V lookup: CDR1 SGHVS, CDR2 FQNEAQ. The CDR3 has 13 residues. CDR3 coding DNA: TGTGCCAGCAGCTTAGCGTCGAATTCACCCCTCCACTTT. Translated: CASSLASNSPLHF.

The genes are TRBV6-4 and TRBJ2-3; the match to TRBD2 covers 8 bases. From germline, CDR1 is MRHNA and CDR2 SNTAGT. With V trimmed by 7 bases and J by 1 base, 4 bases remained unmatched. The CDR3 length is 14 residues. CDR3 sequence reads: CASKRERGTDTQYF. For the CDR3, the DNA is TGTGCCAGCAAGCGGGAGAGGGGCACAGATACGCAGTATTTT.

V usage is TRBV18 and J usage is TRBJ1-2; possible D gene TRBD1, 5 bases. Trimming removed 1 base from V and 4 bases from J, with 19 bases in between. The CDR3 runs 17 residues. CDR1 KGHSH and CDR2 LQKENI come from the germline V gene. The CDR3 nucleotides are TGTGCCAGCTCACCACAGGTACAGCCCGGCGGGGCCTATGGCTACACCTTC. Translating it yields CASSPQVQPGGAYGYTF.

The V call is TRBV5-1, the J call TRBJ1-5; D remains unclear. This CDR3 spans 14 amino acids. Germline V CDR1 and CDR2: SGHRS, YFSETQ. Trimming took off 4 bases at V and 4 bases at J, with 12 bases between the two ends. CDR3 nucleotide sequence: TGCGCCAGCAGCACGGACGGGTTTAATCAGCCCCAGCATTTT. Translation gives CASSTDGFNQPQHF.

The V call is TRBV30, the J call TRBJ2-3; 9 nucleotides agree with TRBD1. Trimming removed 5 bases from V and 3 bases from J; junction bases left unmatched: 0. Looked up from germline, CDR1 is GTSNPN and CDR2 is SVGIG (reference sequence). CDR3 length: 12 amino acids. The DNA of the CDR3 is TGTGCCTGGGGACAGGGGACAGATACGCAGTATTTT. Amino acid sequence: CAWGQGTDTQYF.

The rearrangement uses TRBV4-3 and TRBJ1-6; D ambiguous. Germline CDR1 and CDR2: LGHNA and YSLEER. V lost 1 base to trimming and J lost 1 base, with 11 bases between them. The CDR3 consists of 17 residues. The CDR3 nucleotides read TGCGCCAGCAGCCAAGTGGGGTCCGGGTCCTATAATTCACCCCTCCACTTT. Translation: CASSQVGSGSYNSPLHF.

This clone was counted a single time. This chain joins TRBV15 and TRBJ1-5, with a tentative D call TRBD1 (6 bases). Germline CDR1 reads LNHNV; CDR2 reads YYDKDF (reference sequence). This CDR3 spans 16 amino acids. V was pared by 1 base and J by 4 bases, with 14 bases between. CDR3 residues: CATSRAQGASNQPQHF. The CDR3 DNA reads TGTGCCACCAGCAGAGCACAGGGAGCTTCGAATCAGCCCCAGCATTTT.

The CDR3 DNA follows: TGTGCCACCGGGGGTGGACAGGGCTATGGCTACACCTTC. It codes for CATGGGQGYGYTF. V usage is TRBV10-3 and J usage is TRBJ1-2, with TRBD1 matching over 8 bases. Losses at the gene ends were 10 bases for V and 4 bases for J; bases not matched to a gene: 8. The CDR3 sequence is 13 residues long. Germline V CDR1 and CDR2: ENHRY, SYGVKD.

The J gene is TRBJ2-7, the V gene TRBV2, with 15 bases aligning to TRBD2. This CDR3 is built from 19 residues. Per the germline V gene, CDR1 is SNHLY and CDR2 is FYNNEI. Trimming removed 1 base from V and 0 bases from J; junction bases left unmatched: 7. CDR3 in amino acids: CASSEGGTSGRLSSYEQYF. DNA of the CDR3: TGTGCCAGCAGTGAAGGCGGGACTAGCGGGAGGCTGAGCTCCTACGAGCAGTACTTC.

The V gene is TRBV6-1, the J gene TRBJ2-7; D not resolved. CDR3 length equals 14 residues. Deletions cut 1 base from V and 0 bases from J, with 7 bases between. Per germline, CDR1 MNHNS and CDR2 SASEGT. CDR3 sequence (DNA): TGTGCCAGCAGTGAAGAGGGCAGCTCCTACGAGCAGTACTTC. Its protein product is CASSEEGSSYEQYF.

In nucleotides, the CDR3 is TGCGCCAGCAGCTTACAGGATTACAATGAGCAGTTCTTC. Translation: CASSLQDYNEQFF. The chain combines TRBV5-1 with TRBJ2-1; TRBD1 might be the D (5 bases). V lost 2 bases, J lost 4 bases, and 7 bases lay in between. There are 13 residues in the CDR3. Germline assignment: CDR1 SGHRS and CDR2 YFSETQ.

This CDR3 reads CASRPRVLEQYF. In DNA form, the CDR3 reads TGTGCCAGCAGGCCCAGGGTTCTCGAGCAGTACTTC. V gene TRBV2 combines with J gene TRBJ2-7; the D gene is possibly TRBD1 (5 bases). V dropped 6 bases and J dropped 6 bases, with 12 bases sitting between them. Germline loops: CDR1 SNHLY, CDR2 FYNNEI. The CDR3 runs 12 residues. Full variable domain (remainder filled in from reference TRBV2 and TRBJ2-7): EPEVTQTPSHQVTQMGQEVILRCVPISNHLYFYWYRQILGQKVEFLVSFYNNEISEKSEIFDDQFSVERPDGSNFTLKIRSTKLEDSAMYFCASRPRVLEQYFGPGTRLTVT.

The chain carries TRBV30 and TRBJ2-4, with D possibly matching TRBD1 (5 bases). The length of the CDR3 is 16 residues. Germline V gives CDR1 GTSNPN, CDR2 SVGIG (reference sequence). Trimming removed 0 bases from V and 2 bases from J, with 14 bases in between. The CDR3 spells CAWSVQGVGTKNIQYF. DNA of the CDR3: TGTGCCTGGAGTGTGCAGGGCGTGGGGACCAAAAACATTCAGTACTTC.

The chain couples TRBV27 to TRBJ2-2; no clear D. In germline, CDR1 is MNHEY, CDR2 SMNVEV (reference sequence). The V and J ends lost 0 bases and 0 bases respectively, with 8 bases between them. The CDR3 length is 16 residues. The CDR3 DNA is TGTGCCAGCAGTTTATCGGGAAATGCGAACACCGGGGAGCTGTTTTTT. Its protein is CASSLSGNANTGELFF.

The chain employs TRBV7-9 and TRBJ1-1; D might be TRBD1 (5 bases). The V gene's germline CDR1 is SEHNR and CDR2 FQNEAQ (reference sequence). The CDR3 sequence is 14 residues long. Trimming cost V 3 bases and J 1 base, with 9 bases left between them. The CDR3 is CASSFQGRNTEAFF. CDR3 in DNA: TGTGCCAGCAGCTTCCAGGGAAGGAACACTGAAGCTTTCTTT.

CDR3 loop: CASSVSRVNTEAFF. CDR3 DNA: TGTGCCAGCTCAGTGAGCAGGGTGAACACTGAAGCTTTCTTT. The chain carries TRBV18 and TRBJ1-1; weak D call: TRBD1 (5 bases). V was pared by 5 bases and J by 0 bases, with 10 bases between. In germline, CDR1 is KGHSH, CDR2 LQKENI. The CDR3 has 14 amino acids.

The J gene is TRBJ1-6, the V gene TRBV19; no firm D call. CDR1 LNHDA and CDR2 SQIVND come from the germline V gene (reference sequence). V lost 5 bases and J 7 bases, leaving 9 bases between the germline ends. The CDR3 covers 13 residues. The CDR3 DNA sequence: TGTGCCAGTAGTGAACAGCAGAATTCACCCCTCCACTTT. Its translation is CASSEQQNSPLHF.

The chain uses TRBV16 and TRBJ2-1, with 9 bases that match TRBD1. Germline trimming cut 2 bases from V and 6 bases from J; bases unmatched to any gene: 8. The CDR3 is 16 amino acids. Germline V gene sequence: CDR1 KGHSY, CDR2 FQNENV. This CDR3 is CASSQPRGTGSNEQFF. The CDR3 DNA sequence: TGTGCCAGCAGCCAACCGAGGGGGACAGGGTCCAATGAGCAGTTCTTC.

This sequence joins TRBV23-1 and TRBJ2-3; weak D call: TRBD2 (6 bases). TRBV23-1 is filed as an ORF, its function uncertain. Deletions cut 11 bases from V and 6 bases from J, with 24 bases between. The CDR3 spans 15 residues. The CDR3 DNA reads TGCGCCGACTCGGGGGAAGAGCTCGCAGAGGATACGCAGTATTTT. This encodes CADSGEELAEDTQYF.

In nucleotides, the CDR3 is TGTGCCAGCAGAGAGACAGGGTCGGGGGGGGAAAAACTGTTTTTT. As protein: CASRETGSGGEKLFF. The V gene is TRBV28, the J gene TRBJ1-4; 7 nucleotides agree with TRBD1. Germline V gene data show CDR1 as MDHEN and CDR2 as SYDVKM. After removal of 6 bases from V and 8 bases from J, the junction contained 12 bases not matched to a gene. The CDR3 length is 15 residues.

The rearrangement uses TRBV6-1 and TRBJ1-1; 10 nucleotides match TRBD1. Per the germline V gene, CDR1 is MNHNS and CDR2 is SASEGT. The V and J ends lost 2 bases and 5 bases, in that order; junction bases with no gene match: 2. The CDR3 length is 14 residues. This chain's CDR3 is CASSERQGATEAFF. The DNA of the CDR3 is TGTGCCAGCAGTGAAAGACAGGGGGCGACTGAAGCTTTCTTT.

The chain uses TRBV4-1 and TRBJ1-2; TRBD1 aligns across 8 bases. V lost 0 bases, J lost 2 bases, and 8 bases stayed unmatched. The CDR3 contains 17 residues. The V gene's germline CDR1 is MGHRA and CDR2 YSYEKL. The CDR3 nucleotides read TGCGCCAGCAGCCAAGACCCCGGACAGGGACAAAACTATGGCTACACCTTC. As protein: CASSQDPGQGQNYGYTF.

A single count supports this clone. The chain links TRBV7-9 to TRBJ1-5, with D maybe TRBD1 (5 bases). V dropped 4 bases and J dropped 5 bases, with 9 bases sitting between them. CDR1 and CDR2 (germline): SEHNR, FQNEAQ (reference sequence). CDR3 length: 13 amino acids. The CDR3 nucleotides are TGTGCCAGCAGCTCGCAGGGAGATCAGCCCCAGCATTTT. This translates into CASSSQGDQPQHF.

This chain connects TRBV6-5 to TRBJ2-5; a weak D match, TRBD2 (5 bases). V shed 9 bases and J shed 5 bases, with 10 bases lying between them. Germline lookup yields CDR1 MNHEY and CDR2 SVGAGI. There are 11 residues in the CDR3. For the CDR3, the DNA is TGTGCCAGTTACCGCGGGGAGACCCAGTACTTC. Its protein is CASYRGETQYF.